Presented here are 7 T cell receptor beta chains from one specimen sequenced in a study of cytomegalovirus exposure and HLA in healthy donors. The PCR made use of 60 Vbeta and 13 Jbeta primers. Produced via immunoSEQ multiplex PCR; TCRdb's table is partial and in-frame only. The sample lists about 85,000 clones, about 80% occurring once. The sample taken for sequencing was PBMCs. All receptors come from a woman in her forties or fifties in good health and CMV-seropositive.

The chain recombines TRBV29-1 with TRBJ1-4; D gene unclear. The germline V gene encodes CDR1 SQVTM and CDR2 ANQGSEA. The CDR3 is 10 residues long. V lost 7 bases and J 8 bases, leaving 8 bases between the germline ends. CDR3 DNA sequence: TGCAGCGCCCAAGAGGAAAAACTGTTTTTT. Amino acid sequence: CSAQEEKLFF.

The chain links TRBV7-9 to TRBJ2-3; 8 bases match TRBD1. Trimming cost V 5 bases and J 2 bases; bases outside gene matches: 6. CDR3 length: 15 amino acids. Looked up from germline, CDR1 is SEHNR and CDR2 is FQNEAQ (reference sequence). The CDR3 protein is CASSQGQATTDTQYF. In nucleotides, the CDR3 is TGTGCCAGCAGCCAGGGACAGGCAACCACAGATACGCAGTATTTT.

This chain links TRBV2 with TRBJ1-1, with TRBD1 matching 9 bases. The germline CDR1 and CDR2 sequences are SNHLY and FYNNEI. This CDR3 region has 14 residues. The trim removed 4 bases at V and 5 bases at J, leaving 5 bases unmatched. CDR3 region: CASSAEQGATEAFF. CDR3 sequence (DNA): TGTGCCAGCAGTGCAGAACAGGGGGCGACTGAAGCTTTCTTT.

The V gene is TRBV12-1, the J gene TRBJ2-5; the table gives TRBD2 as D, unverified against the DNA. TRBV12-1 is a recognized pseudogene. This CDR3 contains 14 residues. CDR3 residues: CASSFSRRQETQYF. In DNA, the CDR3 is TGTGCCAGCAGCTTTTCACGGAGGCAGGAGACCCAGTACTTC.

The chain has TRBV9 and TRBJ1-2; 7 positions agree with TRBD1. This CDR3 comprises 17 residues. Losses at the gene ends were 0 bases for V and 7 bases for J; bases not matched to a gene: 15. Germline CDR1 SGDLS, CDR2 YYNGEE. The CDR3 bases are TGTGCCAGCAGCGTAGAGAAACAGGGGAAGGGGTCTAGTGGCTACACCTTC. It specifies CASSVEKQGKGSSGYTF.

This rearrangement joins TRBV29-1 to TRBJ2-7, with D perhaps matching TRBD2 (6 bases). This CDR3 region has 13 residues. Germline loops: CDR1 SQVTM, CDR2 ANQGSEA. Deletions cut 7 bases from V and 3 bases from J, with 16 bases between. The CDR3 region has the DNA TGCAGCGGGGGATATGGAGGGAGCTACGAGCAGTACTTC. Translated: CSGGYGGSYEQYF.

This clone was seen just once. The gene calls are TRBV27 and TRBJ2-2; D unclear. V lost 9 bases and J 1 base, leaving 9 bases between the germline ends. This CDR3 contains 13 residues. Germline lookup yields CDR1 MNHEY and CDR2 SMNVEV (reference sequence). The chain's CDR3 is CASMPGNTGELFF. The DNA for the CDR3 is TGTGCCAGTATGCCAGGGAACACCGGGGAGCTGTTTTTT.